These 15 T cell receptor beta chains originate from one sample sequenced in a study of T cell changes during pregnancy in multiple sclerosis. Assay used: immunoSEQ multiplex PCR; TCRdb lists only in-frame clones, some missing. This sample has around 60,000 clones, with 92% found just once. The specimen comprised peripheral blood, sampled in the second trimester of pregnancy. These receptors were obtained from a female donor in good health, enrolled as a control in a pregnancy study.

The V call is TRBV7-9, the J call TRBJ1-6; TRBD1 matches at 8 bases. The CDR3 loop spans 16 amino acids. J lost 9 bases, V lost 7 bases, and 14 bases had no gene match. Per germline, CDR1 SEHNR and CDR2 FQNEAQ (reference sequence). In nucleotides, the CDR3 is TGTGCCAGCACTCTTGGGTACGGACAGGGCGGTTCACCCCTCCACTTT. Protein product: CASTLGYGQGGSPLHF.

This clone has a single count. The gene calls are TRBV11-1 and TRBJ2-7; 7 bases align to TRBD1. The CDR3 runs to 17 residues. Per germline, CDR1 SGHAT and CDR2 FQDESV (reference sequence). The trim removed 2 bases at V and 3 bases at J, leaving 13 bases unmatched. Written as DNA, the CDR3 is TGTGCCAGCAGCTTACTTACCCTACAGGGGAAGGGCTACGAGCAGTACTTC. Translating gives CASSLLTLQGKGYEQYF. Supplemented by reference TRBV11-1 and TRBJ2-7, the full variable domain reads EAEVAQSPRYKITEKSQAVAFWCDPISGHATLYWYRQILGQGPELLVQFQDESVVDDSQLPKDRFSAERLKGVDSTLKIQPAELGDSAMYLCASSLLTLQGKGYEQYFGPGTRLTVT.

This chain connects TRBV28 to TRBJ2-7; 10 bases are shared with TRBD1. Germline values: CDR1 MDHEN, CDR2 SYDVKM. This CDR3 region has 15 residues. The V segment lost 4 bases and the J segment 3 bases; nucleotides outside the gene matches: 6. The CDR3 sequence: CASSYRDRGNYEQYF. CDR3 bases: TGTGCCAGCAGTTACCGGGACAGGGGTAACTACGAGCAGTACTTC.

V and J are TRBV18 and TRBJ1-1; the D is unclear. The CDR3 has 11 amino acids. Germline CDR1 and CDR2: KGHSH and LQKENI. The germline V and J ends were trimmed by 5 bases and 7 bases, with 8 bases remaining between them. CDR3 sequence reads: CASSIRGEAFF. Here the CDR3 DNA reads TGTGCCAGCTCAATTCGGGGTGAAGCTTTCTTT.

The CDR3 spells CAWARTGWNEKLFF. The CDR3, as DNA: TGTGCCTGGGCACGGACAGGGTGGAATGAAAAACTGTTTTTT. The V and J genes are TRBV30 and TRBJ1-4, with 8 bases aligning to TRBD1. Germline V gene data show CDR1 as GTSNPN and CDR2 as SVGIG (reference sequence). V was clipped by 5 bases and J by 5 bases; unmatched bases: 7. This CDR3 is built from 14 residues.

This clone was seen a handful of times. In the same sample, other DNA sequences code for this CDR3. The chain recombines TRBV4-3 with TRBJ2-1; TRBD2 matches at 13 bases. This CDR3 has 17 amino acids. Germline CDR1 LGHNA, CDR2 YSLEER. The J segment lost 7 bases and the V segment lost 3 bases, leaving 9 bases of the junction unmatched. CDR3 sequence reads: CASSQREGLAGVNEQFF. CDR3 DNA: TGCGCCAGCAGCCAGAGAGAAGGACTAGCGGGGGTGAATGAGCAGTTCTTC.

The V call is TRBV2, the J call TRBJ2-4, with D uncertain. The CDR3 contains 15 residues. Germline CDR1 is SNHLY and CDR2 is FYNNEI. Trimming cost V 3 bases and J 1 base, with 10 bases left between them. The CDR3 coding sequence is TGTGCCAGCAGTGATCCGGTCTCTGCCAAAAACATTCAGTACTTC. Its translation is CASSDPVSAKNIQYF.

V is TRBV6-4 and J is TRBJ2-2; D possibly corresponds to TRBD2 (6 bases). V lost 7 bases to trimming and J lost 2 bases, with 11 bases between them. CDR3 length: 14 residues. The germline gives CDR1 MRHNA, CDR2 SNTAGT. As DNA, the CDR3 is TGTGCCAGCAAAGGAGGGAGTAACACCGGGGAGCTGTTTTTT. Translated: CASKGGSNTGELFF.

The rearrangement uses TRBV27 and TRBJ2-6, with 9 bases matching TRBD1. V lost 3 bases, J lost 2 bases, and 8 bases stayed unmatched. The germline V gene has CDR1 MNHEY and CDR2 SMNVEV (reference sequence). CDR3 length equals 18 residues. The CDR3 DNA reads TGTGCCAGCAGTTTTGGGACAGGGTCTCTTACTGGGGCCAACGTCCTGACTTTC. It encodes CASSFGTGSLTGANVLTF.

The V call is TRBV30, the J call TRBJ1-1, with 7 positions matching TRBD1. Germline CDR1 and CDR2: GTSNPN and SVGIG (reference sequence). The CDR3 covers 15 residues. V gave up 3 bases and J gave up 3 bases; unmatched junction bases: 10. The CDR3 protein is CAWSLAGGWDTEAFF. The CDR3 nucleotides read TGTGCCTGGAGCTTAGCAGGGGGTTGGGACACTGAAGCTTTCTTT.

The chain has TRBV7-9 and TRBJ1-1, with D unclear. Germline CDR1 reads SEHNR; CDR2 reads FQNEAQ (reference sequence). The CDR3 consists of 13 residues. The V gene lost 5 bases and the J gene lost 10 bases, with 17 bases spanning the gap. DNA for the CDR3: TGTGCCAGCAGCCAAGGCGGGCCCCTGGGAGCTTTCTTT. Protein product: CASSQGGPLGAFF.

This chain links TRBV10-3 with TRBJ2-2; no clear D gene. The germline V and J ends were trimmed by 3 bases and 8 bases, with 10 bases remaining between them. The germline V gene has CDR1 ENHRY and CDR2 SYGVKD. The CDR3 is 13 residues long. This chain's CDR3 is CAISDQNMGELFF. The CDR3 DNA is TGTGCCATCAGTGACCAGAATATGGGGGAGCTGTTTTTT.

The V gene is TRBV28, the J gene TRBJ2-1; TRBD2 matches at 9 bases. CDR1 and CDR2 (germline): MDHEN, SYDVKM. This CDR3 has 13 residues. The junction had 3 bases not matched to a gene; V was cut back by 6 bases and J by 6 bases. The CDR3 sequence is CASRLAGLNEQFF. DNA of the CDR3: TGTGCCAGCAGACTAGCGGGCCTCAATGAGCAGTTCTTC.

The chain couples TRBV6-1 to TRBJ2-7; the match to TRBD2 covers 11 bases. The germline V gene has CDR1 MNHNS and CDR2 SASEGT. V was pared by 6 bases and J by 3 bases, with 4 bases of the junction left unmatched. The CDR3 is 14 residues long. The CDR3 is CASRSGTSGYEQYF. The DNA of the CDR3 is TGTGCCAGCAGATCCGGGACTAGCGGCTACGAGCAGTACTTC.

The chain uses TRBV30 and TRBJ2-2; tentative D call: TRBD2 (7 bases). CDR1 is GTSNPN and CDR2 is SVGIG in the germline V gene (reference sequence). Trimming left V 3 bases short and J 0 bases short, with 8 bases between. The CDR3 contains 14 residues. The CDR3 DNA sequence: TGTGCCTGGAGCGGGGGGCCGAACACCGGGGAGCTGTTTTTT. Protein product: CAWSGGPNTGELFF. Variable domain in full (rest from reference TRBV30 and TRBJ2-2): SQTIHQWPATLVQPVGSPLSLECTVEGTSNPNLYWYRQAAGRGLQLLFYSVGIGQISSEVPQNLSASRPQDRQFILSSKKLLLSDSGFYLCAWSGGPNTGELFFGEGSRLTVL.